The source of this TCR beta chain is a study of human versus mouse CDR3 diversity and MHC coevolution (dated 2017 in TCRdb). With regard to the full study: The immunoSEQ assay was reported to detect one in 200,000 T cells and to minimize amplification bias from multiplex PCR. Across the mouse and human samples, each sample yielded between about 5.5 x 10^6 and 1.6 x 10^7 valid reads. Human naive CD4 T cell repertoires served as a reference for TCR selection on multiple MHC II alleles, compared against human-TCR-locus transgenic mice with single MHC II. The human cohort was made up of three healthy volunteer blood donors, who at collection were aged 30 to 39, 40 to 50 and 60 to 70, one donor in each range.

Fluorescence-activated cell sorting was used to pull naive CD4 T cells, meaning cells that were CD45RO-negative and CD62L-positive, out of the PBMCs. From each donor, about 48 ml of fresh peripheral blood was taken, and Ficoll density centrifugation was then used to isolate PBMCs. Cells were sorted on a FACSAria III instrument, and every sample had a purity above 90%. General study outcomes and caveats: On average, humans had more CDR3 deletions and insertions than mice did, pointing to greater exonuclease and TdT activity. According to iCHAO1 estimates, humans had the largest TCR beta repertoire, about 1.6 million clonotypes, which was attributed likely to selection by multiple MHC II molecules. Repertoire diversity was not considered directly comparable between humans and mice because human T cells were selected on a handful of MHC II alleles. Among all compared groups, most of the three human donors had the lowest clonal inequality scores.

On this clone itself: Its antigen is unknown. Base qualities were left out, and no much larger clone turns up one base away.

The CDR3 covers 14 residues, taking in both the cysteine and the phenylalanine. Only the CDR3 region is kept as DNA, spanning 42 bases read in frame from base 1. Via the germline V gene, CDR1 is SGHTA and CDR2 FQGNSA. V drops 1 base and J drops 2 bases, leaving 6 bases in between. The QIAGEN blood and tissue kit was used to extract genomic DNA from the sorted cells, and that DNA was then quantified on a NanoDrop 1000. The immunoSEQ platform deep sequenced and quantified TCR alpha and beta chains by multiplex PCR of genomic DNA. The published analysis was carried out like this. TCR sequences were annotated using IMGT gene and region definitions. As a stand-in for the preselection repertoire, out-of-frame rearrangements were used and set against in-frame clonotypes. To estimate repertoire size, the study used the iCHAO1 estimator that comes with the immunoSEQ platform. A Gini index, which is based on the Lorenz curve, was applied to in-frame amino acid clonotypes to measure clonal inequality. The intersect function in the R package tcR was used to count shared clonotypes, while the Jaccard index served to score similarity. Frequencies of V, J and V-J usage were subjected to principal component analysis with the R prcomp function, without normalization. TCRdb mirrors the immuneACCESS table, restricted to in-frame sequences. Some clones are absent from its copies; in checked studies, under half trace to an unresolved V gene, and the reason for the others is unknown. The D gene and trimming were derived from the DNA, and the V and J assignments and clone size from that table. This sample has about 73,000 clones in its table, and 80% to 95% of those were observed once. The leading ten clones occupy about 0.14% of the sample.

Material: naive CD4+ T cells from blood. The meaning of the sample's cell subset or site label: CD45RO-negative CD62L-positive naive CD4 T cells. Here the chain combines TRBV7-2 and TRBJ1-5, with no D gene named confidently. The sequence came from a person aged 30-70 years in good health. The CDR3 protein: CASSLEGGNQPQHF. Read as DNA, the sequence is TGTGCCAGCAGCTTAGAGGGAGGCAATCAGCCCCAGCATTTT.